This T cell receptor beta chain was profiled in a study of glioma-infiltrating T cells. General study results and limits: Non-neoplastic patients had below-expected tissue-blood divergence, while all gliomas exceeded expectation. Tissue and blood shared very few CDR3 sequences.

Note on this clonotype: The antigen is unknown.

The iRepertoire nested amplicon-rescue multiplex PCR amplified TCR alpha and beta CDR3s from RNA. For one-step reverse transcription and amplification, about 90-450 ng of tissue mRNA or PBMC total RNA was used. TCRdb called the multiplex PCR reads again in MiXCR, with one record for every CDR3 protein. Here the sample spans about 2,500 distinct CDR3 sequences, 55% to 80% being singletons. This CDR3 region has 18 residues. V was cut by 10 bases and J by 0 bases, with 25 bases left in between. This TCR came from a human donor with low-grade glioma or glioblastoma, undergoing nonglioma brain surgery, or in good health (not recorded which). The chain has TRBV12-3 or TRBV12-4 and TRBJ1-5; a weak D match, TRBD1 (6 bases). The specimen was glioma tissue, nonneoplastic brain tissue, or PBMCs (not recorded which). CDR3 DNA sequence: TGTGCCATTTTAGTATCGGCAGGGGAGCCATATAGCAATCAGCCCCAGCATTTT. Translating it yields CAILVSAGEPYSNQPQHF.